Included here is one TCR beta chain sequence, with context. The antigen remains undetermined. This record belongs to a study of cytomegalovirus exposure and HLA in healthy donors. Study-wide findings and caveats: According to a later analysis, donors in an Asian-associated ancestry cluster reportedly had fewer N-insertions than the approximately 620-donor mean.

Germline loops: CDR1 MRHNA, CDR2 SNTAGT. V was shortened by 3 bases and J by 2 bases, with 11 bases between the two germline ends. The CDR3 is made up of 16 amino acids. A multiplex PCR was run with 60 Vbeta primers and 13 Jbeta primers. Sequencing was performed with immunoSEQ multiplex PCR; in TCRdb, only in-frame clones are kept and a portion is missing. The sample records roughly 150,000 clones, roughly four fifths being singletons. This TCR was recovered from a woman under 30 in good health and CMV-seronegative. The source material was PBMCs. The V and J genes are TRBV6-4 and TRBJ2-6, with a tentative D call TRBD1 (6 bases). This CDR3 reads CASSERGGTGANVLTF. The CDR3 bases are TGTGCCAGCAGTGAGAGAGGGGGTACTGGGGCCAACGTCCTGACTTTC.